This TCR beta chain was recovered during a study of T cells after yellow fever vaccination. Overall study findings and caveats: Once the booster was given, most primary-vaccination clones reappeared, at just over 95% for CD4 and over 70% for CD8.

One entry per CDR3 protein, called by TCRdb with MiXCR from the 5' RACE reads. In the table there are approximately 120,000 distinct CDR3 sequences, roughly 15% of which are singletons. With respect to this clonotype: As yet, its antigen is unknown.

The germline V gene encodes CDR1 SEHNR and CDR2 FQNEAQ (reference sequence). The V gene lost 2 bases and the J gene lost 2 bases, with 9 bases spanning the gap. CDR3 size: 14 residues. The sample consisted of CD8+ T cells sorted from PBMCs, taken 5 days after the yellow fever booster vaccination. This chain uses TRBV7-9 with TRBJ1-1; a weak D match, TRBD1 (5 bases). The TCR sequence derives from a man aged 18 to 30 who received the YFV17D yellow fever vaccine. The CDR3: CASSLLDSNTEAFF. The CDR3 DNA follows: TGTGCCAGCAGCTTACTTGACAGTAACACTGAAGCTTTCTTT.